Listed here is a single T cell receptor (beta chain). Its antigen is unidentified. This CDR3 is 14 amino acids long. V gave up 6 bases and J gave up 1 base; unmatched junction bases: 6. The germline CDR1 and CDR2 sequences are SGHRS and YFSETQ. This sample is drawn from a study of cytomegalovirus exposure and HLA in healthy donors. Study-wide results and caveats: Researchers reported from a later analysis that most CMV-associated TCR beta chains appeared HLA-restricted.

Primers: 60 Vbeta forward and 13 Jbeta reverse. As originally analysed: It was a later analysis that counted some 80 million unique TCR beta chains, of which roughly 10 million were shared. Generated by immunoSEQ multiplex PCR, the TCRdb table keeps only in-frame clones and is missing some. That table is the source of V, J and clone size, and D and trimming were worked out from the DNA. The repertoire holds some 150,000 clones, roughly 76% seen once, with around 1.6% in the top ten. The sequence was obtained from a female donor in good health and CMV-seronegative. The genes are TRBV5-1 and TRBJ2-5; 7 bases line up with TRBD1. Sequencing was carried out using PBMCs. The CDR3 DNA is TGCGCCAGCAAACTGGGGACAGCCCAAGAGACCCAGTACTTC. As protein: CASKLGTAQETQYF.